Following are 27 T cell receptor beta chains from one sample sequenced in a study of tumor-infiltrating lymphocytes in primary liver carcinoma. A primer matching the constant region was used to make TCR beta cDNA from 450 to 500 ng of total RNA. Libraries covering TCR beta were generated through three nested multiplex PCR rounds (using a slightly modified ARM-PCR). Primers for the first two PCR rounds were TRBV1-TRBV30 forward primers and a C-beta reverse primer (approximately 10 cycles per round). TCRdb passed the multiplex PCR reads through MiXCR, listing each CDR3 protein once. The repertoire holds approximately 340,000 distinct CDR3 sequences, roughly two thirds seen once, with about 6% in the top ten. Germline DNA was also extracted, and blood RNA was taken from unsorted whole blood. The sample consisted of peripheral blood. Every receptor here comes from a man aged 40-49 years with primary liver carcinoma and hepatitis B virus infection.

The V and J genes are TRBV4-1 and TRBJ2-2; a possible D gene is TRBD2 (6 bases). This CDR3 contains 14 residues. In germline, CDR1 is MGHRA, CDR2 YSYEKL. Trimming stripped 3 bases from V and 5 bases from J, with 10 bases between. The CDR3 sequence: CASSQGRGTGELFF. The CDR3 bases are TGCGCCAGCAGCCAGGGCCGGGGGACCGGGGAGCTGTTTTTT.

On this clonotype itself: One junction end does not reproduce the germline sequence, and a read error may be involved. The chain links TRBV11-2 to TRBJ2-4; TRBD1 might be the D (6 bases). There are 16 residues in the CDR3. Germline CDR1 SGHAT, CDR2 FQNNGV. The CDR3 sequence: CAISLRGHPAKNIQYF. Here the CDR3 DNA reads TGTGCCATCAGCTTAAGGGGACACCCAGCCAAAAACATTCAGTACTTC.

A remark on this clonotype: The junction departs from the called germline gene at one end, perhaps through a read error. The chain carries TRBV11-2 and TRBJ2-5, with 9 bases fitting TRBD1. The germline V gene has CDR1 SGHAT and CDR2 FQNNGV. The CDR3 contains 14 residues. CDR3 DNA sequence: TGTGCCTGCAGCTGGACAGGGGAGGGAGAGACCCAGTATTTC. Translating it yields CACSWTGEGETQYF.

To note about this clonotype: The junction does not match germline at one end; this may be a read error. V is TRBV5-4 and J is TRBJ2-3; the D is unclear. The CDR3 has 13 amino acids. Germline V gene lookup returns CDR1 SGHNT and CDR2 YYREEE (reference sequence). CDR3 sequence: CACSLSLSDTQYF. The DNA of the CDR3 is TGTGCCTGCAGCTTAAGTCTGTCAGATACGCAGTATTTT.

Remarks on this clonotype: The junction and the germline gene differ at one end; a read error may be behind it. The chain joins TRBV11-1 to TRBJ2-1; 7 nucleotides match TRBD1. Germline-derived CDR1 and CDR2 are SGHAT and FQDESV (reference sequence). This CDR3 spans 16 amino acids. The CDR3 DNA is TGTGCCAGCAGCTTTGCGGAAAGGACAGGAGAGAATGGGCAGTTCTTC. This codes for CASSFAERTGENGQFF.

This clonotype ranks as medium-sized. This sequence joins TRBV29-1 and TRBJ2-1; possible D gene TRBD1, 7 bases. CDR3 length equals 12 residues. V was shortened by 7 bases and J by 7 bases, with 14 bases between the two germline ends. CDR1 and CDR2 (germline): SQVTM, ANQGSEA. This CDR3 is CSARPGGNEQFF. The CDR3 DNA is TGCAGCGCCCGCCCAGGGGGGAATGAGCAGTTCTTC.

This clonotype appeared a single time. This sequence may be a read error, since a much larger clone differs from it by one base. The genes are TRBV4-3 and TRBJ2-5, with 7 bases aligning to TRBD2. The V and J ends lost 4 bases and 5 bases, in that order; junction bases with no gene match: 10. Germline CDR1 reads LGHNA; CDR2 reads YSLEER. This CDR3 spans 15 amino acids. The CDR3 reads CASSPSGTTIETQYF. DNA for the CDR3: TGCGCCAGCAGCCCCTCCGGGACTACGATTGAGACCCAGTACTTC.

Regarding this clonotype: A read error may explain this, as a much larger clone is one base away. This rearrangement joins TRBV4-3 to TRBJ2-1, with D tentatively TRBD1 or TRBD2 (6 bases each). V lost 4 bases and J 12 bases, leaving 16 bases between the germline ends. The CDR3 contains 13 residues. Germline CDR1 is LGHNA and CDR2 is YSLEER. CDR3 DNA: TGCGCCAGCAGCCGGGGTAGGGGGGATTGGCAGTTCTTC. Translating it yields CASSRGRGDWQFF.

This rearrangement joins TRBV14 to TRBJ1-3, with TRBD1 as a possible D gene (5 bases). This CDR3 region has 17 residues. Germline CDR1 and CDR2: SGHDN and FVKESK. V lost 4 bases and J lost 0, with 16 bases in between. CDR3 coding DNA: TGTGCCAGCAGCCTCCCGGGGGGGACCAGCTCTGGAAACACCATATATTTT. Translation: CASSLPGGTSSGNTIYF.

Details on this clonotype: Being one base from a much bigger clone, this may be a read error. Given the absence of the conserved phenylalanine or tryptophan at the CDR3 end, a read error is likely. The V gene is TRBV11-1, the J gene TRBJ2-1; 7 bases map to TRBD2. CDR3 length: 15 residues. The germline V gene encodes CDR1 SGHAT and CDR2 FQDESV (reference sequence). V was clipped by 5 bases and J by 6 bases; unmatched bases: 10. DNA of the CDR3: TGTGCCAGCAGCCCACGGACTAGTCCGGCCAATGAGCAGTTCTAC. Translating gives CASSPRTSPANEQFY.

A remark on this clonotype: This may be a read error: a much more frequent sequence differs by one nucleotide. The V gene is TRBV6-5, the J gene TRBJ2-2, with 10 bases fitting TRBD2. Per the germline V gene, CDR1 is MNHEY and CDR2 is SVGAGI. The CDR3 length is 14 residues. The CDR3, as DNA: TGTGCCATCAGTCCGGGACTAGCGAGCGGGGAGCTGTTTTTT. Translation: CAISPGLASGELFF.

Note on this clonotype: Relative to the germline gene, one junction end is altered; a read error may explain this. This chain connects TRBV10-3 to TRBJ1-5, with no clear D. This CDR3 spans 14 amino acids. Germline V gene data show CDR1 as ENHRY and CDR2 as SYGVKD. CDR3 DNA: TGTGTCATCAGTGAGCGGGGAGCGAATCAGCCCCAGCATTTT. This encodes CVISERGANQPQHF.

The chain combines TRBV11-2 with TRBJ2-2, with unresolved D. Germline CDR1 is SGHAT and CDR2 is FQNNGV. Trimming removed 3 bases at V and 5 bases at J, with 13 bases between. The CDR3 is 15 amino acids. CDR3 sequence reads: CASSLILGGTGELFF. The CDR3 nucleotides read TGTGCCAGCAGCTTGATACTGGGTGGTACCGGGGAGCTGTTTTTT.

The chain joins TRBV10-3 to TRBJ1-6, with D hard to call. The V and J ends lost 7 bases and 7 bases respectively, with 8 bases between them. The CDR3 contains 12 residues. Germline lookup yields CDR1 ENHRY and CDR2 SYGVKD. The CDR3 DNA sequence: TGTGCCATCACGTACGGAAATTCACCCCTCCACTTT. Its protein product is CAITYGNSPLHF.

This clonotype showed up many times. The chain combines TRBV7-8 with TRBJ1-2; a possible D gene is TRBD1 (5 bases). The CDR3 has 14 amino acids. V was clipped by 1 base and J by 7 bases, with 13 bases between them. Per germline, CDR1 SGHVS and CDR2 FQNEAQ. In DNA, the CDR3 is TGTGCCAGCAGCTTAGGATTTGATGGGGCTGGCTACACCTTC. Translation gives CASSLGFDGAGYTF.

About this clonotype itself: The junction does not match germline at one end; this may be a read error. The chain uses TRBV11-2 and TRBJ1-1, with 9 positions matching TRBD1. The CDR3 contains 18 residues. Germline V gene lookup returns CDR1 SGHAT and CDR2 FQNNGV. DNA of the CDR3: TGTGCCAGTAGCTCTCCTGGCGGTTCCCGGGGACAGGGTGGCGAAGCTTTCTTT. Translation: CASSSPGGSRGQGGEAFF.

Turning to this clonotype: A read error may produce the germline difference seen at one junction end. The chain is built from TRBV11-2 and TRBJ2-2, with a weak D call TRBD1 (6 bases). This CDR3 is built from 14 residues. Per germline, CDR1 SGHAT and CDR2 FQNNGV. CDR3 sequence reads: CASSLHVGAGELLF. The DNA of the CDR3 is TGTGCCAGCAGCTTACATGTGGGGGCCGGGGAGCTGCTTTTT.

To note about this clonotype: Germline and junction disagree at one end, which may indicate a read error. The chain couples TRBV4-1 to TRBJ1-4; 7 nucleotides line up with TRBD1. Germline CDR1 MGHRA, CDR2 YSYEKL. CDR3 size: 20 residues. The CDR3 bases are TGCGCCAGGAGCCAAGCGGCGGCCCCGGGACAGTCGAGCTCCAATGAAAAACTGTTTTTT. Encoded protein: CARSQAAAPGQSSSNEKLFF.

The CDR3 is CASSPWVRDNEQFF. CDR3 in DNA: TGTGCCAGCAGTCCCTGGGTCCGGGATAATGAGCAGTTCTTC. V usage is TRBV2 and J usage is TRBJ2-1; TRBD2 is a possible D gene (5 bases). Trimming shortened V by 5 bases and J by 7 bases, and 15 bases separated the two germline ends. The CDR3 extends over 14 amino acids. Germline V CDR1 and CDR2: SNHLY, FYNNEI.

Remarks on this clonotype: This clone may be a read error of a much larger clone one base away. The V call is TRBV6-1, the J call TRBJ2-1, with D possibly matching TRBD2 (5 bases). The germline V gene encodes CDR1 MNHNS and CDR2 SASEGT. The CDR3 consists of 14 residues. V lost 11 bases and J 1 base, leaving 15 bases between the germline ends. CDR3 nucleotides: TGTGCCCTACATGGACGAGGGTCCTACAATGAGCAGTTCTTC. Its translation is CALHGRGSYNEQFF.

Comments on this clonotype: This may be a read error, as it is one base from a much larger clone. The chain uses TRBV7-9 and TRBJ1-1, with D maybe TRBD1 (5 bases). CDR1 and CDR2 (germline): SEHNR, FQNEAQ (reference sequence). This CDR3 contains 16 residues. The V gene lost 5 bases and the J gene lost 4 bases, with 20 bases spanning the gap. CDR3 bases: TGTGCCAGCAGCCTCTTAGGACAACCGTCGGTCACTGAAGCTTTCTTT. This gives the protein CASSLLGQPSVTEAFF. Drawing the rest from reference TRBV7-9 and TRBJ1-1, the complete variable domain is DTGVSQNPRHKITKRGQNVTFRCDPISEHNRLYWYRQTLGQGPEFLTYFQNEAQLEKSRLLSDRFSAERPKGSFSTLEIQRTEQGDSAMYLCASSLLGQPSVTEAFFGQGTRLTVV.

This chain connects TRBV30 to TRBJ1-1, with D possibly matching TRBD1 (5 bases). CDR1 is GTSNPN, CDR2 SVGIG, per germline (reference sequence). V was shortened by 3 bases and J by 0 bases, with 11 bases between the two germline ends. The CDR3 sequence is 14 residues long. The CDR3 here is CAWRIRDLNTEAFF. The CDR3 DNA reads TGTGCCTGGAGAATCCGGGACCTGAACACTGAAGCTTTCTTT. Full variable domain (missing parts from reference TRBV30 and TRBJ1-1): SQTIHQWPATLVQPVGSPLSLECTVEGTSNPNLYWYRQAAGRGLQLLFYSVGIGQISSEVPQNLSASRPQDRQFILSSKKLLLSDSGFYLCAWRIRDLNTEAFFGQGTRLTVV.

This clonotype was recorded a few times. V gene TRBV4-1 combines with J gene TRBJ2-3; D not resolved. Germline CDR1 is MGHRA and CDR2 is YSYEKL. The CDR3 extends over 14 amino acids. Trimming took 1 base from V and 3 from J, leaving 8 bases between them. CDR3 nucleotide sequence: TGCGCCAGCAGCCAAGGGGCAATTACAGATACGCAGTATTTT. Its translation is CASSQGAITDTQYF.

As to this clonotype: A read error may account for a junction end that differs from germline. The chain employs TRBV11-2 and TRBJ1-4; the D gene is possibly TRBD1 (6 bases). The CDR3 totals 14 residues. Germline V gene lookup returns CDR1 SGHAT and CDR2 FQNNGV. The CDR3 DNA reads TGTGCCAGCAGCTTACAGACAGGCTATGAAAAACTGTTATTT. Protein product: CASSLQTGYEKLLF.

This clonotype was seen just once. This could be a read error, since a much larger clone is one nucleotide away. The V and J genes are TRBV6-5 and TRBJ2-7; TRBD1 matches 7 bases. The CDR3 consists of 16 residues. CDR1 and CDR2 from the germline V gene are MNHEY and SVGAGI. Trimming cost V 6 bases and J 3 bases; bases outside gene matches: 14. CDR3 loop: CASSQSPPGQNYEQYF. CDR3 DNA sequence: TGTGCCAGCAGCCAGAGCCCTCCGGGACAGAACTACGAGCAGTACTTC.

The sample holds one count of this clonotype. A much larger clone differs by one base, so this may be a read error. V is TRBV12-3 or TRBV12-4 and J is TRBJ2-5; D call uncertain. The CDR3 is made up of 13 amino acids. The CDR3 nucleotides read TGTGCCAGCGGTTTCTTCGTACAAGAGACCCAGTACTTC. It translates to CASGFFVQETQYF.

Concerning this clonotype itself: Germline is not matched at one junction end, which may reflect a read error. The chain is built from TRBV5-1 and TRBJ2-3, with 7 nucleotides matching TRBD2. The germline CDR1 and CDR2 sequences are SGHRS and YFSETQ. The length of the CDR3 is 16 residues. CDR3 sequence (DNA): TGCGCCAGCAGCCTGAACCAGCGGGAAGTCACAGATACGCAGTATTTC. It is translated as CASSLNQREVTDTQYF.